This T cell receptor beta chain came from a study of cytomegalovirus exposure and HLA in healthy donors. 60 Vbeta and 13 Jbeta primers were used in PCR. Using immunoSEQ multiplex PCR, the repertoire was profiled, and TCRdb retains in-frame clones only, with some absent. The sample records approximately 180,000 clones, 70% to 85% being singletons. This CDR3 is 19 amino acids long. The J segment lost 0 bases and the V segment lost 1 base, leaving 11 bases of the junction unmatched. Germline lookup yields CDR1 GTSNPN and CDR2 SVGIG (reference sequence). The V and J genes are TRBV30 and TRBJ2-3, with 12 bases aligning to TRBD2. Sequenced material: PBMCs. This sequence was found in a woman aged 60 to 75 in good health and CMV-seropositive. This CDR3 reads CAWSAWTLAGGFSTDTQYF. The CDR3 region has the DNA TGTGCCTGGAGTGCCTGGACACTAGCGGGAGGCTTTAGCACAGATACGCAGTATTTT.